What follows are 13 T cell receptor beta chains derived from one specimen sequenced in a study of blood T cell repertoires in COVID-19. Assay: immunoSEQ multiplex PCR; the TCRdb copy retains only in-frame clones and omits some. Among roughly 280,000 clones listed, 88% were seen once. The sequenced sample was peripheral blood. These receptors were collected from a woman aged 25 to 39 with COVID-19, enrolled during active disease.

The chain uses TRBV27 and TRBJ1-2, with 7 bases matching TRBD1. This CDR3 contains 13 residues. From germline, CDR1 is MNHEY and CDR2 SMNVEV (reference sequence). Unmatched junction bases numbered 9, after V lost 8 bases and J lost 6 bases. Here the CDR3 DNA reads TGTGCCAGCTATGGCCAGGGGGGTAATGGCTACACCTTC. Its translation: CASYGQGGNGYTF.

The gene calls are TRBV5-4 and TRBJ2-2; D is unclear. This CDR3 is 13 amino acids long. The V end lost 4 bases, the J end lost 4 bases, and 8 bases lay between the germline ends. CDR1 and CDR2 from the germline V gene are SGHNT and YYREEE (reference sequence). The chain's CDR3 is CASSVLVTGELFF. The CDR3 bases are TGTGCCAGCAGCGTACTCGTCACCGGGGAGCTGTTTTTT.

V gene TRBV28 combines with J gene TRBJ2-5; D is possibly TRBD1 (5 bases). Germline lookup yields CDR1 MDHEN and CDR2 SYDVKM. The CDR3 has 16 residues. The ends were cut back, 3 bases at V and 1 base at J, with 15 bases in the middle. DNA for the CDR3: TGTGCCAGCAGTTTCCAGGCAGGGTCCAGCCAAGAGACCCAGTACTTC. It is translated as CASSFQAGSSQETQYF.

This chain connects TRBV28 to TRBJ1-1; possible D gene TRBD1, 5 bases. The germline gives CDR1 MDHEN, CDR2 SYDVKM. Between the trimmed V and J ends, which lost 6 bases and 10 bases, there was a span of 15 bases. The CDR3 runs 12 residues. CDR3 residues: CASRTDSLLAFF. For the CDR3, the DNA is TGTGCCAGCAGGACAGACAGTCTTTTAGCTTTCTTT.

The chain is built from TRBV27 and TRBJ2-1; D gene unclear. Germline CDR1 reads MNHEY; CDR2 reads SMNVEV (reference sequence). Trimming stripped 6 bases from V and 0 bases from J, with 6 bases between. CDR3 length equals 13 residues. The DNA for the CDR3 is TGTGCCAGCAGGGGCAGCTCCTACAATGAGCAGTTCTTC. Translated, it gives CASRGSSYNEQFF.

This rearrangement joins TRBV29-1 to TRBJ1-3; 9 positions match TRBD1. CDR3 length: 14 amino acids. The V and J ends lost 1 base and 4 bases, in that order; junction bases with no gene match: 2. Germline-derived CDR1 and CDR2 are SQVTM and ANQGSEA. CDR3 sequence (DNA): TGCAGCGTTGAAGGGGACAGGGACGGAAACACCATATATTTT. This gives the protein CSVEGDRDGNTIYF.

This rearrangement joins TRBV28 to TRBJ1-3; a possible D gene is TRBD1 (5 bases). The CDR3 loop spans 15 amino acids. Between the trimmed V and J ends, which lost 7 bases and 6 bases, there was a span of 19 bases. Per germline, CDR1 MDHEN and CDR2 SYDVKM. CDR3 sequence reads: CASTLQGKWANTIYF. The CDR3 region has the DNA TGTGCCAGCACCTTGCAGGGAAAATGGGCAAACACCATATATTTT.

In its sample, this clone was seen once. The chain joins TRBV29-1 to TRBJ2-5; TRBD2 matches at 8 bases. The CDR3 contains 13 residues. V dropped 8 bases and J dropped 5; count of bases not matched to a gene: 10. Germline CDR1 reads SQVTM; CDR2 reads ANQGSEA. CDR3 coding DNA: TGCAGCCTACAAGGACCGGGAGGGGAGACCCAGTACTTC. Its translation is CSLQGPGGETQYF. Supplemented by reference TRBV29-1 and TRBJ2-5, the full variable domain reads SAVISQKPSRDICQRGTSLTIQCQVDSQVTMMFWYRQQPGQSLTLIATANQGSEATYESGFVIDKFPISRPNLTFSTLTVSNMSPEDSSIYLCSLQGPGGETQYFGPGTRLLVL.

J is TRBJ2-7 and V is TRBV6-2 or TRBV6-3, with D tentatively TRBD2 (6 bases). V gave up 2 bases and J gave up 4 bases, with 12 bases separating them. Germline-derived CDR1 and CDR2 are MNHEY and SVGEGT. This CDR3 is built from 14 residues. CDR3 nucleotides: TGTGCCAGCAGTTACCGGGGGTGGGGATACGAGCAGTACTTC. Its protein product is CASSYRGWGYEQYF.

The chain has TRBV12-3 or TRBV12-4 and TRBJ2-7, with D possibly being TRBD1 (5 bases). The CDR3 loop spans 13 amino acids. V was shortened by 1 base and J by 5 bases, with 9 bases between the two germline ends. The CDR3 DNA is TGTGCCAGCAGTTTAGGGGCAGGGAACGAGCAGTACTTC. This encodes CASSLGAGNEQYF.

This chain uses TRBV10-2 with TRBJ2-7; possible D gene TRBD2, 6 bases. CDR1 WSHSY and CDR2 SAAADI come from the germline V gene. The CDR3 totals 15 residues. With 6 bases removed from V and 3 bases from J, the gap between germline ends came to 18 bases. The CDR3 DNA reads TGCGCCAGCAGCCCCGCTAGCGAGTCAAACTACGAGCAGTACTTC. As protein: CASSPASESNYEQYF.

The chain recombines TRBV27 with TRBJ2-7, with TRBD2 identical over 9 bases. Germline V lookup: CDR1 MNHEY, CDR2 SMNVEV (reference sequence). J was trimmed by 5 bases and V by 3 bases; bases with no gene match: 11. The length of the CDR3 is 16 residues. CDR3 coding DNA: TGTGCCAGCAGTTTTGGAGCGGGAGGCCCCAGAGACGAGCAGTACTTC. This encodes CASSFGAGGPRDEQYF.

This chain links TRBV6-5 with TRBJ2-7, with unresolved D. V was pared by 2 bases and J by 6 bases, with 5 bases between. Germline CDR1 is MNHEY and CDR2 is SVGAGI. This CDR3 spans 11 amino acids. The CDR3 DNA is TGTGCCAGCAGTTACGGCCCCGAGCAGTACTTC. Protein sequence: CASSYGPEQYF.